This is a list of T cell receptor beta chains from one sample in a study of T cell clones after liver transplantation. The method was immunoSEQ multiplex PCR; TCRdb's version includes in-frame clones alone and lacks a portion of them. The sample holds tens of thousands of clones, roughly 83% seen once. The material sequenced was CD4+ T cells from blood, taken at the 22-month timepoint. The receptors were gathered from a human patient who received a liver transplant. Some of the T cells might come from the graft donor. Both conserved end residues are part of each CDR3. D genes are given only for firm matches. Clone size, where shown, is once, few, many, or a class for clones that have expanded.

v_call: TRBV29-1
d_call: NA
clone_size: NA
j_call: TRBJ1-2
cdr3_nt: TGCAGCGTTATGAGTTCCAACTATGGCTACACCTTC
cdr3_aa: CSVMSSNYGYTF

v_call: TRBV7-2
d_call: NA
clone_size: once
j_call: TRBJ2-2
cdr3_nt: TGTGCCAGCAGCTTAGATTCACTAGGGGCCGGGGAGCTGTTTTTT
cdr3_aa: CASSLDSLGAGELFF

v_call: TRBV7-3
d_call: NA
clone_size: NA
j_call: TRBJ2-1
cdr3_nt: TGTGCCAGCAGCCCACTACAGGGATTAGTATCCTACAATGAGCAGTTCTTC
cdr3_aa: CASSPLQGLVSYNEQFF

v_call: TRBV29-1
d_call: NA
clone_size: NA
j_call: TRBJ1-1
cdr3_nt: TGCAGCGTGGTCGGCGGGAGCACTGAAGCTTTCTTT
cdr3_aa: CSVVGGSTEAFF

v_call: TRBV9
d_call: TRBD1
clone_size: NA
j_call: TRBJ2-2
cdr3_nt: TGTGCCAGCAGCCCCCGCGGCAGGGGGCATACCGGGGAGCTGTTTTTT
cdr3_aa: CASSPRGRGHTGELFF

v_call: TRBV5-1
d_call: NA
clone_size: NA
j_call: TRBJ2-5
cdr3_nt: TGCGCCAGCAGCTTGGGGCAAGAGACCCAGTACTTC
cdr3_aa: CASSLGQETQYF

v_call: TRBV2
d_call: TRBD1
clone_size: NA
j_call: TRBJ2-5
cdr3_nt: TGTGCCAGCAGCGACAGGGCGGCCCAAGAGACCCAGTACTTC
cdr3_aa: CASSDRAAQETQYF

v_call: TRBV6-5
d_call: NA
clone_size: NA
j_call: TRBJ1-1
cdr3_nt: TGTGCCAGCAGCCCCATGCAGGGGAACACTGAAGCTTTCTTT
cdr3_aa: CASSPMQGNTEAFF

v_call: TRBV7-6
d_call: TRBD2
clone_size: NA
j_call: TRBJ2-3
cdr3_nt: TGTGCCAGCAGTGATCTAGCGGGGAGCAACACAGATACGCAGTATTTT
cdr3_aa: CASSDLAGSNTDTQYF

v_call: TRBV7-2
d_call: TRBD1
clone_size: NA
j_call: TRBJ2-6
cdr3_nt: TGTGCCAGCAGCTTAGGGGTGGGACAGGGGGCCAACGTCCTGACTTTC
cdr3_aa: CASSLGVGQGANVLTF

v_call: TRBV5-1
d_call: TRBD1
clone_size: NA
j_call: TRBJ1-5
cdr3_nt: TGCGCCAGCAGTACCGGGACAGCAGATCAGCCCCAGCATTTT
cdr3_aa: CASSTGTADQPQHF

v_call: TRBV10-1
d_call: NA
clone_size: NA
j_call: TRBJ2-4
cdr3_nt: TGCGCCAGCAGTGAGAGTGGGGTCAAAAACATTCAGTACTTC
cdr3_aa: CASSESGVKNIQYF

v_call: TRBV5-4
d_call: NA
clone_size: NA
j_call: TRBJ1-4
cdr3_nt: TGTGCCAGCAGCTTGAGAGGAGGTGAAAAACTGTTTTTT
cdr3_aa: CASSLRGGEKLFF

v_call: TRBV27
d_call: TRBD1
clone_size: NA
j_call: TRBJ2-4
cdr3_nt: TGTGCCAGCAGTATCCGGACAGGGTCCGGGGACATTCAGTACTTC
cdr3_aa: CASSIRTGSGDIQYF

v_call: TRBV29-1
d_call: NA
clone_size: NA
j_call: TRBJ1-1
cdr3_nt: TGCAGCGTTGAGTCGGACGGAAACATGAACACTGAAGCTTTCTTT
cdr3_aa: CSVESDGNMNTEAFF